The T cell receptor (beta chain) under discussion was sequenced for a study of human T cells and chemical hapten exposure (dated by TCRdb to about 2021). In terms of the full investigation: For sensitization, 2% DPC in acetone was applied to a 2 cm by 2 cm area of upper inner arm skin. Blood was sampled from patients pre-sensitization (week 0) and at 2, 6 and about 24 weeks after DPC sensitization. The mostly female patient cohort included alopecia areata with under or over 50% scalp involvement, alopecia totalis and alopecia universalis. Throughout the approximately 24-week study period, patients were also given weekly therapeutic DPC doses on the scalp. About 28 alopecia patients gave blood for TCR sequencing at one to four time points (pre-sensitization, 2, 6 and 24 weeks). Libraries were combined into a pool for sequencing, and differences in TCR yield between samples came mainly from small differences in library volumes within the pool. This study followed changes in the peripheral blood TCR repertoire in vivo during primary and secondary sensitization of alopecia patients to the hapten diphenylcyclopropenone (DPC). Patch testing was performed on the upper back with Finn chambers containing 0.01% DPC, and the patch tests were scored after 6 days according to International Contact Dermatitis Research Group standards. Overall results and qualifications from the work: All patients had alopecia, a presumed autoimmune disease, so their immune response might differ from that of healthy individuals. DPC sensitization did not change how many TCRs were above 1 in 1000 frequency, and no evidence was found of alterations in global repertoire structure. After repeated subsampling, the strength of the expansion versus patch-test correlation and the threshold at which it became significant changed. A positive correlation was found between the number of PT1 expanded TCRs and patch test score, with significance reached at thresholds 8, 16 and 32 but not 4. Significantly more large CDR3 similarity clusters were formed by expanded TCRs than by pre-sensitization or healthy control sets, consistent with antigen-driven responses.

The sample's time point, from its label and the paper: patch test 2, 6 weeks after DPC sensitization. The treatment or condition label for this specimen denotes: therapeutic diphenylcyclopropenone sensitization with weekly scalp DPC. At each patch-test visit, blood was drawn before the patch test was applied. Patients were considered eligible if aged 18 to 70, diagnosed with alopecia and deemed suitable for DPC therapy, and patients were excluded if pregnant. Total RNA was extracted from unfractionated whole blood that had been collected in Tempus Blood RNA tubes. The library was prepared using RACE. Instrument on record: NextSeq 500. Library preparation attached unique molecular identifiers to individual cDNA molecules for quantitative, reproducible TCR counting. Each blood RNA sample was used to sequence both TCR alpha and TCR beta chains. Under the source paper's analysis protocol: The median number of TCRs per sample was roughly 94,000, ranging from roughly 23,224 to 690,600. V, J and CDR3 annotation of the TCR reads was carried out using the Decombinator software suite. For PS versus PT1 abundance plots, all samples were subsampled to the same number of TCRs (28,000). TCRs were defined as expanded if absent before sensitization and observed at least eight times at the 2-week time point. Through fastp at Q25 and MiXCR, TCRdb rebuilt clones from the public reads, retaining in-frame beta chains. Records with the same CDR3 protein are collapsed into one entry carrying the most frequent genes and DNA. These V and J calls originate from TCRdb's pipeline instead of the authors' own analysis. The sample has 65,000 to 95,000 distinct CDR3 sequences on record, 6.6% of them singletons. The ten largest clones add up to 1% to 1.5% of the sample.

The CDR3 measures 13 amino acids from cysteine to phenylalanine. Only CDR3 DNA remains: 39 bases, in frame from the first base. V sheds 4 bases and J sheds 4 bases, leaving 7 bases between their ends. This clonotype was observed a handful of times. This receptor's antigen is unknown. Base qualities are not at hand, and no much larger clone is one base apart. The material was whole blood, obtained in connection with sensitization to the hapten diphenylcyclopropenone (DPC). The chain is encoded by TRBV12-3 or TRBV12-4 joined to TRBJ2-2; TRBD1 is possibly the D segment (5 matching bases). The sequence derives from a woman aged 25 to 39 with alopecia areata. Some clones in this sample may be carry-over from other donors' samples. The CDR3 is CASSSGATGELFF. In nucleotides, the sequence is TGTGCCAGCAGTTCTGGGGCCACCGGGGAGCTGTTTTTT.